This is a list of T cell receptor beta chains from one sample in a study of T cell changes during pregnancy in multiple sclerosis. The repertoire was sequenced with immunoSEQ multiplex PCR; TCRdb's copy has only in-frame clones and lacks some. The table includes approximately 88,000 clones, over 80% detected once. The sequences come from peripheral blood, collected in the first trimester of pregnancy. These receptors all come from a female donor with multiple sclerosis, enrolled in a pregnancy study. The CDR3 runs from the conserved cysteine through the conserved F or W. The D gene is left open where the match is weak. Some rows mark clone size as missing; the rest say once, few, many or name a class of expanded clone.

-	TRBV6-5	16	TRBJ2-4	TRBD1	CASSYFSDRGRNIQYF	TGTGCCAGCAGTTACTTCTCGGACAGGGGGAGAAACATTCAGTACTTC
-	TRBV21-1	15	TRBJ2-7	-	CASSKVRTVSYEQYF	TGTGCCAGCAGCAAAGTACGAACGGTGTCCTACGAGCAGTACTTC
-	TRBV7-2	15	TRBJ1-2	-	CASSLAVGDQDGYTF	TGTGCCAGCAGCTTAGCGGTCGGGGATCAAGATGGCTACACCTTC
-	TRBV11-1	13	TRBJ2-5	-	CASSPDTQETQYF	TGTGCCAGCAGCCCCGACACCCAAGAGACCCAGTACTTC
-	TRBV4-1	16	TRBJ2-1	TRBD2	CASSQDGTSRYNEQFF	TGCGCCAGCAGCCAAGACGGGACTAGCAGGTACAATGAGCAGTTCTTC
-	TRBV1	17	TRBJ2-1	-	CTSSRGTGENHNNEQFF	TGCACCAGCAGCCGAGGGACAGGGGAGAATCACAATAATGAGCAGTTCTTC
-	TRBV11-3	15	TRBJ2-7	TRBD1	CATHFRDRKFREQYF	TGTGCCACACACTTCCGGGACAGGAAGTTTCGGGAGCAGTACTTC
-	TRBV29-1	15	TRBJ2-3	TRBD2	CSVVGTSPWEDTQYF	TGCAGCGTTGTCGGGACTAGCCCGTGGGAGGATACGCAGTATTTT
-	TRBV5-1	16	TRBJ1-3	-	CASSRFDSQPGNTIYF	TGCGCCAGCAGCCGTTTTGACAGCCAACCCGGAAACACCATATATTTT
-	TRBV10-3	14	TRBJ1-2	TRBD1	CAISEGTGNYGYTF	TGTGCCATCAGTGAGGGGACAGGAAACTATGGCTACACCTTC
-	TRBV30	14	TRBJ2-5	TRBD2	CAWSDGSGTETQYF	TGTGCCTGGAGTGATGGTAGCGGGACTGAGACCCAGTACTTC
-	TRBV2	14	TRBJ1-2	TRBD1	CASQSGGEIYGYTF	TGTGCCAGCCAGTCAGGGGGAGAGATATATGGCTACACCTTC
-	TRBV6-4	15	TRBJ2-1	TRBD2	CASSDSPGGYNEQFF	TGTGCCAGCAGTGACTCTCCGGGGGGGTACAATGAGCAGTTCTTC
-	TRBV7-2	17	TRBJ2-7	TRBD2	CASSLSGTSGQTYEQYF	TGTGCCAGCAGCTTATCCGGGACTAGCGGGCAAACCTACGAGCAGTACTTC
-	TRBV7-9	11	TRBJ2-1	-	CASSRDYEQFF	TGTGCCAGCAGCCGTGACTATGAGCAGTTCTTC
once	TRBV28	17	TRBJ2-2	TRBD2	CASSLQGWTRSTGELFF	TGTGCCAGCAGTTTGCAGGGTTGGACTAGGTCCACCGGGGAGCTGTTTTTT
-	TRBV7-3	15	TRBJ2-3	TRBD2	CASSPLAGVADTQYF	TGTGCCAGCAGCCCACTAGCGGGAGTCGCAGATACGCAGTATTTT
-	TRBV6-1	15	TRBJ1-4	-	CASSELGGLMEKLFF	TGTGCCAGCAGTGAACTAGGCGGCCTAATGGAAAAACTGTTTTTT
few	TRBV19	14	TRBJ2-7	-	CASSIANGAYEQYF	TGTGCCAGTAGTATAGCCAACGGAGCCTACGAGCAGTACTTC
once	TRBV28	13	TRBJ1-5	-	CASSNRGNQPQHF	TGTGCCAGCAGTAACAGGGGCAATCAGCCCCAGCATTTT
-	TRBV4-1	15	TRBJ1-3	-	CASSQAQAPLYTIYF	TGCGCCAGCAGCCAAGCCCAAGCCCCGTTATACACCATATATTTT
-	TRBV5-1	15	TRBJ1-5	TRBD1	CASSLDGTANQPQHF	TGCGCCAGCAGCTTGGACGGGACAGCCAATCAGCCCCAGCATTTT
-	TRBV4-1	16	TRBJ2-1	TRBD1	CASSQRPGQGYNEQFF	TGCGCCAGCAGCCAGCGTCCGGGACAGGGCTACAATGAGCAGTTCTTC
-	TRBV5-6	15	TRBJ2-5	TRBD1	CASSFTGTGEETQYF	TGTGCCAGCAGCTTCACCGGGACAGGGGAAGAGACCCAGTACTTC
-	TRBV4-1	15	TRBJ2-2	TRBD1	CASSQAGGNTGELFF	TGCGCCAGCAGCCAAGCAGGGGGGAACACCGGGGAGCTGTTTTTT
-	TRBV7-8	11	TRBJ2-7	-	CASSFQDEQYF	TGTGCCAGCAGCTTCCAGGACGAGCAGTACTTC
-	TRBV5-1	15	TRBJ2-7	-	CASTITPGGSTEQYF	TGCGCCAGCACCATTACGCCAGGAGGGTCAACCGAGCAGTACTTC
-	TRBV5-1	15	TRBJ2-3	TRBD1	CASSWRDRDTDTQYF	TGCGCCAGCAGCTGGCGGGACAGGGATACAGATACGCAGTATTTT
-	TRBV9	14	TRBJ2-7	-	CASSVGAETYEQYF	TGTGCCAGCAGCGTAGGGGCAGAAACCTACGAGCAGTACTTC
-	TRBV5-1	13	TRBJ1-1	-	CASSYKGDTEAFF	TGCGCCAGCAGCTACAAGGGGGACACTGAAGCTTTCTTT
-	TRBV6-6	14	TRBJ2-1	-	CASKAVPSYNEQFF	TGTGCCAGCAAGGCGGTCCCATCCTACAATGAGCAGTTCTTC
-	TRBV4-3	15	TRBJ2-7	-	CASSQGAVSSYEQYF	TGCGCCAGCAGCCAAGGAGCCGTTAGCTCCTACGAGCAGTACTTC
few	TRBV19	14	TRBJ1-3	TRBD1	CATTGQARKNTIYF	TGTGCCACAACCGGACAGGCTAGGAAGAACACCATATATTTT
once	TRBV5-4	14	TRBJ1-3	-	CASSLGGDGNTIYF	TGTGCCAGCAGCTTGGGGGGCGATGGAAACACCATATATTTT
-	TRBV27	17	TRBJ1-2	-	CASSRLRGGFANYGYTF	TGTGCCAGCAGTCGCTTACGAGGGGGATTTGCCAACTATGGCTACACCTTC
-	TRBV14	16	TRBJ2-2	TRBD1	CASSRRDRTGTGELFF	TGTGCCAGCAGCCGCCGGGACAGGACGGGGACCGGGGAGCTGTTTTTT
-	TRBV7-2	15	TRBJ2-7	TRBD2	CASSLGAGVPYEQYF	TGTGCCAGCAGCTTAGGAGCGGGAGTTCCCTACGAGCAGTACTTC
-	TRBV15	18	TRBJ2-3	TRBD2	CATSRDQRLAGVTDTQYF	TGTGCCACCAGCAGAGATCAGCGACTAGCGGGCGTCACAGATACGCAGTATTTT
-	TRBV5-1	14	TRBJ2-1	-	CASSLAASYNEQFF	TGCGCCAGCAGCTTGGCCGCGTCCTACAATGAGCAGTTCTTC
-	TRBV7-9	12	TRBJ1-1	-	CASSPPVSEAFF	TGTGCCAGCAGCCCCCCCGTCTCTGAAGCTTTCTTT
many	TRBV25-1	11	TRBJ1-3	-	CASSALNTIYF	TGTGCCAGCAGTGCTCTAAACACCATATATTTT
-	TRBV6-5	16	TRBJ2-2	TRBD1	CASSYSLTGSTGELFF	TGTGCCAGCAGTTACTCCCTGACAGGGAGCACCGGGGAGCTGTTTTTT
once	TRBV7-7	15	TRBJ2-2	-	CASSLSFDYTGELFF	TGTGCTAGCAGCTTAAGTTTTGACTACACCGGGGAGCTGTTTTTT
-	TRBV27	11	TRBJ2-7	-	CATIRMGEQYF	TGTGCCACTATCAGGATGGGCGAGCAGTACTTC
-	TRBV4-2	16	TRBJ2-7	TRBD2	CASSQDFGGASYEQYF	TGTGCCAGCAGCCAAGATTTCGGGGGGGCGAGTTACGAGCAGTACTTC
-	TRBV27	15	TRBJ2-1	TRBD2	CASSLWVSGINEQFF	TGTGCCAGCAGTTTATGGGTTAGCGGGATCAATGAGCAGTTCTTC
-	TRBV2	15	TRBJ2-1	TRBD2	CASRELAASYNEQFF	TGTGCCAGCAGGGAACTAGCGGCCTCCTACAATGAGCAGTTCTTC
-	TRBV29-1	16	TRBJ2-1	TRBD1	CSVGDMRGLSYNEQFF	TGCAGCGTAGGCGATATGAGGGGGCTTTCCTACAATGAGCAGTTCTTC
-	TRBV18	16	TRBJ2-6	-	CASSPDKGVGANVLTF	TGTGCCAGCTCACCAGACAAAGGGGTGGGGGCCAACGTCCTGACTTTC
few	TRBV4-3	15	TRBJ2-7	-	CASSPVGGPSAEQYF	TGCGCCAGCAGCCCCGTGGGGGGGCCGTCCGCCGAGCAGTACTTC
-	TRBV5-1	13	TRBJ1-1	-	CASSDSQDTEAFF	TGCGCCAGCAGCGACAGTCAAGACACTGAAGCTTTCTTT
-	TRBV5-4	13	TRBJ1-3	-	CASSSTPGNTIYF	TGTGCCAGCAGCTCGACTCCAGGGAACACCATATATTTT
-	TRBV27	16	TRBJ2-2	TRBD2	CASSVTLWGGTGELFF	TGTGCCAGCAGCGTCACTCTGTGGGGGGGTACCGGGGAGCTGTTTTTT
-	TRBV7-8	15	TRBJ2-7	TRBD1	CASSLGGQASYEQYF	TGTGCCAGCAGCTTAGGCGGACAGGCCTCCTACGAGCAGTACTTC
-	TRBV19	15	TRBJ1-3	TRBD1	CASTVTGTGGNTIYF	TGTGCCAGCACCGTGACCGGGACAGGAGGAAACACCATATATTTT
once	TRBV18	14	TRBJ1-2	TRBD1	CASSQRTGDYGYTF	TGTGCCAGCTCCCAACGGACAGGGGACTATGGCTACACCTTC
-	TRBV15	15	TRBJ1-5	-	CATSRDLGGGQPQHF	TGTGCCACCAGCAGAGATCTTGGGGGAGGTCAGCCCCAGCATTTT
-	TRBV28	15	TRBJ1-4	-	CASSTKGEGNEKLFF	TGTGCCAGCAGCACAAAGGGGGAAGGAAATGAAAAACTGTTTTTT
-	TRBV6-1	14	TRBJ1-2	-	CASSEGGTSYGYTF	TGTGCCAGCAGTGAAGGAGGGACTTCCTATGGCTACACCTTC